This T cell receptor (beta chain) was sequenced in a study of blood T cell repertoires in COVID-19. Across the whole study: From T cells, B-cell-depleted T cells, or PBMCs came the material, which was cDNA or gDNA.

Measured with immunoSEQ multiplex PCR; TCRdb has only the in-frame clones, and not every one. This table holds 60,000 to 70,000 clones, 80% to 90% found once. V shed 1 base, J shed 5 bases, and the junction held 2 bases outside the gene matches. This CDR3 contains 15 residues. Germline V gene lookup returns CDR1 MNHNS and CDR2 SASEGT. This sequence originates from a woman aged 55-70 years with acute or convalescent COVID-19. The chain recombines TRBV6-1 with TRBJ1-5, with 10 nucleotides matching TRBD1. Sequencing used peripheral blood. CDR3 nucleotides: TGTGCCAGCAGTGAAGGGGGGACAGGGGATCAGCCCCAGCATTTT. As protein: CASSEGGTGDQPQHF.